This T cell receptor beta chain is from a study of monozygotic twins with cystic fibrosis. Study-wide background: With roughly 16 PCR cycles, barcoded libraries came from roughly 2.8 micrograms of fragmented DNA. Study-wide results and limits: Co-twins had the most similar V usage for 13 of 16 pairs, J for 8. Median Simpson clonality of roughly 0.01 suggested naive T cells predominated.

With respect to this clone: The antigen is undetermined.

This CDR3 contains 14 residues. V was trimmed by 0 bases and J by 0 bases, leaving 4 bases between them. From germline, CDR1 is MGHRA and CDR2 YSYEKL. The repertoire was sequenced with immunoSEQ multiplex PCR; TCRdb's copy has only in-frame clones and lacks some. The table lists more than 9,500 clones, roughly nine tenths of them singletons. The sequenced sample was blood. The chain carries TRBV4-1 and TRBJ2-3; no reliable D call. The TCR originated in a boy aged 2-9 years with cystic fibrosis. The CDR3 protein is CASSQDHSTDTQYF. CDR3 bases: TGCGCCAGCAGCCAAGATCACAGCACAGATACGCAGTATTTT.